What follows are 21 T cell receptor beta chains derived from one specimen sequenced in a study of graft-versus-host responses after intestinal transplantation. Antigens for these TCRs are unknown. Profiling relied on immunoSEQ multiplex PCR, and the TCRdb table lists in-frame clones only, not all of them. The sample lists tens of thousands of clones; roughly 91% were seen once. The sequenced sample was unstimulated CD4+ T cells sorted from spleen or lymph node cells, obtained before intestinal transplant. The receptors were sampled from a human donor who received an intestinal transplant.

The rearrangement uses TRBV6-6 and TRBJ2-7, with D unresolved. The germline V gene encodes CDR1 MNHNY and CDR2 SVGAGI (reference sequence). The CDR3 extends over 13 amino acids. Trimming took 0 bases from V and 5 from J, leaving 8 bases between them. The DNA for the CDR3 is TGTGCCAGCAGTTACTCGTTGAGCAACGAGCAGTACTTC. Translated: CASSYSLSNEQYF.

The genes are TRBV5-1 and TRBJ1-2; maybe TRBD1 (6 bases). V was shortened by 3 bases and J by 5 bases, with 23 bases between the two germline ends. The CDR3 spans 17 residues. CDR1 SGHRS and CDR2 YFSETQ come from the germline V gene. Here the CDR3 DNA reads TGCGCCAGCAGCTCGCCCAACCACGGGACATTTGGGTATGGCTACACCTTC. Translating gives CASSSPNHGTFGYGYTF.

This chain uses TRBV10-3 with TRBJ2-2; D remains ambiguous. CDR1 and CDR2 (germline): ENHRY, SYGVKD. This CDR3 is 15 amino acids long. The V gene lost 5 bases and the J gene lost 3 bases, with 13 bases spanning the gap. The CDR3: CAISILNPYTGELFF. The CDR3, as DNA: TGTGCCATCAGTATCTTAAATCCGTACACCGGGGAGCTGTTTTTT.

The rearrangement uses TRBV11-2 and TRBJ1-1, with D maybe TRBD1 (5 bases). This CDR3 is 14 amino acids long. Germline V gene sequence: CDR1 SGHAT, CDR2 FQNNGV. The V end lost 5 bases, the J end lost 5 bases, and 15 bases lay between the germline ends. The CDR3 is CASSPSRGWTEAFF. The CDR3, as DNA: TGTGCCAGCAGCCCGAGTAGGGGTTGGACTGAAGCTTTCTTT.

This clone was detected a few times. The chain recombines TRBV6-7 with TRBJ1-4; perhaps TRBD1 as D (5 bases). TRBV6-7 is annotated as an ORF whose role is uncertain. This CDR3 spans 16 amino acids. Trimming took off 0 bases at V and 2 bases at J, with 10 bases between the two ends. CDR3 region: CASSYSSGATNEKLFF. CDR3 coding DNA: TGTGCCAGCAGTTACTCGAGCGGGGCGACTAATGAAAAACTGTTTTTT.

J is TRBJ2-6 and V is TRBV7-2; D call uncertain. From germline, CDR1 is SGHTA and CDR2 FQGNSA. V dropped 5 bases and J dropped 4 bases, with 9 bases sitting between them. The CDR3 has 14 residues. CDR3 protein: CASSRQSGANVLTF. CDR3 in DNA: TGTGCCAGCAGCCGACAATCCGGGGCCAACGTCCTGACTTTC. The whole variable domain, filled in from reference TRBV7-2 and TRBJ2-6, reads GAGVSQSPSNKVTEKGKDVELRCDPISGHTALYWYRQSLGQGLEFLIYFQGNSAPDKSGLPSDRFSAERTGGSVSTLTIQRTQQEDSAVYLCASSRQSGANVLTFGAGSRLTVL.

This sequence joins TRBV4-3 and TRBJ2-7, with TRBD1 matching 9 bases. Germline CDR1 and CDR2: LGHNA and YSLEER. Trimming removed 4 bases from V and 3 bases from J; junction bases left unmatched: 13. This CDR3 region has 17 residues. DNA for the CDR3: TGCGCCAGCAGCCCCCGAGGTACAGGGGGCGCAGACTACGAGCAGTACTTC. The encoded protein is CASSPRGTGGADYEQYF.

The V call is TRBV11-3, the J call TRBJ1-2; 11 bases map to TRBD1. After removal of 5 bases from V and 4 bases from J, the junction contained 6 bases not matched to a gene. Per the germline V gene, CDR1 is SGHNT and CDR2 is YENEEA. The CDR3 has 15 residues. This CDR3 reads CASSPGTGGGYGYTF. CDR3 coding DNA: TGTGCCAGCAGCCCAGGGACAGGGGGTGGCTATGGCTACACCTTC.

J is TRBJ1-2 and V is TRBV5-1, with D tentatively TRBD1 (5 bases). The CDR3 totals 18 residues. V lost 1 base and J 4 bases, leaving 23 bases between the germline ends. From germline, CDR1 is SGHRS and CDR2 YFSETQ. CDR3 residues: CASSLTTLDIGRGYGYTF. The CDR3 nucleotides are TGCGCCAGCAGCTTGACTACCCTGGACATCGGGAGGGGCTATGGCTACACCTTC.

The chain couples TRBV5-1 to TRBJ2-1; a weak D match, TRBD1 (6 bases). Trimming took 0 bases from V and 7 from J, leaving 17 bases between them. This CDR3 is 16 amino acids long. The V gene's germline CDR1 is SGHRS and CDR2 YFSETQ. The DNA for the CDR3 is TGCGCCAGCAGCTTGGATGGTCAGGGGATGGTAAATGAGCAGTTCTTC. It specifies CASSLDGQGMVNEQFF.

V gene TRBV5-4 combines with J gene TRBJ1-2, with 8 positions matching TRBD1. CDR1 SGHNT and CDR2 YYREEE come from the germline V gene (reference sequence). Trimming at V came to 2 bases and at J to 0 bases, leaving 6 bases not matched to a gene. This CDR3 comprises 16 residues. Here the CDR3 reads CASSLRTGKANYGYTF. The CDR3 DNA reads as TGTGCCAGCAGCTTACGGACAGGGAAAGCTAACTATGGCTACACCTTC. Full variable domain (missing parts from reference TRBV5-4 and TRBJ1-2): ETGVTQSPTHLIKTRGQQVTLRCSSQSGHNTVSWYQQALGQGPQFIFQYYREEENGRGNFPPRFSGLQFPNYSSELNVNALELDDSALYLCASSLRTGKANYGYTFGSGTRLTVV.

The chain is built from TRBV4-1 and TRBJ2-5; 9 nucleotides agree with TRBD2. The DNA end lines up better with TRBJ2-7; the J call may be wrong. The germline V gene has CDR1 MGHRA and CDR2 YSYEKL. The CDR3 contains 18 residues. CDR3 in DNA: TGCGCCAGCAGCCAAGATGGGATTGGGCGGGGGGGCCTGGGCGAGCAGTACTTC. It is translated as CASSQDGIGRGGLGEQYF.

This clone was observed a single time. This chain connects TRBV19 to TRBJ2-1, with 11 positions matching TRBD1. Trimming removed 5 bases from V and 6 bases from J; junction bases left unmatched: 3. The germline CDR1 and CDR2 sequences are LNHDA and SQIVND (reference sequence). The CDR3 has 14 amino acids. The CDR3 region has the DNA TGTGCCAGTAGTTCCGGGACAGGGGGCAATGAGCAGTTCTTC. It is translated as CASSSGTGGNEQFF.

Of note for this clone: The junction departs from the called germline gene at one end, perhaps through a read error. J is TRBJ1-3 and V is TRBV7-2; D is uncertain. This CDR3 spans 17 amino acids. Germline lookup yields CDR1 SGHTA and CDR2 FQGNSA. The CDR3 DNA is TGTGCCAGCAACTTAGCGTCGGGGAAAGCGATCGGAAACACCATATATTTT. Residues: CASNLASGKAIGNTIYF.

This clone was seen once. The J gene is TRBJ1-2, the V gene TRBV11-3; the D gene is possibly TRBD1 (5 bases). The ends were cut back, 3 bases at V and 3 bases at J, with 14 bases in the middle. The germline V gene has CDR1 SGHNT and CDR2 YENEEA. CDR3 length: 15 amino acids. The CDR3 bases are TGTGCCAGCAGCTTCAGGGACTCATACGACTATGGCTACACCTTC. This translates into CASSFRDSYDYGYTF.

V is TRBV5-8 and J is TRBJ1-2; 11 bases fit TRBD1. The CDR3 has 17 residues. The J segment lost 2 bases and the V segment lost 0 bases, leaving 6 bases of the junction unmatched. CDR1 SGHTS and CDR2 YDEGEE come from the germline V gene. The CDR3 is CASSLARRDRGNYGYTF. CDR3 bases: TGTGCCAGCAGCTTGGCTCGTCGGGACAGGGGGAACTATGGCTACACCTTC.

This sequence joins TRBV6-5 and TRBJ1-2; TRBD1 aligns across 9 bases. This CDR3 comprises 14 residues. V gave up 6 bases and J gave up 9 bases; unmatched junction bases: 11. The germline V gene encodes CDR1 MNHEY and CDR2 SVGAGI. CDR3 protein: CASRDDRGIKSYTF. CDR3 DNA sequence: TGTGCCAGCAGGGACGACAGGGGGATAAAGAGCTACACCTTC.

The V gene is TRBV7-2, the J gene TRBJ2-6; D might be TRBD1 (5 bases). This CDR3 contains 16 residues. Per germline, CDR1 SGHTA and CDR2 FQGNSA. Trimming removed 2 bases from V and 0 bases from J, with 8 bases in between. The CDR3, as DNA: TGTGCCAGCAGCTTACAGGGCTACTCTGGGGCCAACGTCCTGACTTTC. Protein: CASSLQGYSGANVLTF. The whole variable domain, filled in from reference TRBV7-2 and TRBJ2-6, reads GAGVSQSPSNKVTEKGKDVELRCDPISGHTALYWYRQSLGQGLEFLIYFQGNSAPDKSGLPSDRFSAERTGGSVSTLTIQRTQQEDSAVYLCASSLQGYSGANVLTFGAGSRLTVL.

This sequence joins TRBV4-3 and TRBJ1-4; maybe TRBD1 (5 bases). The germline V and J ends were trimmed by 1 base and 7 bases, with 19 bases remaining between them. CDR1 is LGHNA, CDR2 YSLEER, per germline. The CDR3 has 17 amino acids. This CDR3 reads CASSQAGLRGWSEKLFF. In DNA, the CDR3 is TGCGCCAGCAGCCAAGCGGGGCTGCGGGGGTGGAGTGAAAAACTGTTTTTT.

The chain employs TRBV6-6 and TRBJ2-7; D may be TRBD2 (7 bases). V was pared by 2 bases and J by 3 bases, with 11 bases between. This CDR3 region has 14 residues. Germline V gives CDR1 MNHNY, CDR2 SVGAGI (reference sequence). The CDR3 sequence is CASSYRGAGYEQYF. CDR3 DNA: TGTGCCAGCAGTTACCGGGGGGCAGGCTACGAGCAGTACTTC.

The rearrangement joins TRBV18 to TRBJ1-1; D gene unclear. Germline CDR1 and CDR2: KGHSH and LQKENI. The CDR3 has 17 amino acids. V shed 2 bases and J shed 0 bases, with 16 bases lying between them. The CDR3 loop reads CASSPGPLGLVNTEAFF. In DNA form, the CDR3 reads TGTGCCAGCTCACCAGGCCCCCTTGGACTAGTGAACACTGAAGCTTTCTTT.